This T cell receptor (beta chain) is drawn from a study of T cells in Graves' hyperthyroidism and ophthalmopathy. Overall study findings and caveats: A model built on 13 V-J features separated ophthalmopathy from stable hyperthyroidism.

RNA transcripts provided the source from which TCR beta CDR3 regions were amplified. In the first-round RT-PCR of the TCR CDR3, the HTBI primer set was used. TCRdb fed the multiplex PCR reads into MiXCR, producing one record per CDR3 protein. The sample lists 300,000 to 350,000 distinct CDR3 sequences, under 25% occurring once. This clonotype was counted ten times or more. Antigen specificity is unknown. The germline V and J ends were trimmed by 5 bases and 5 bases, with 18 bases remaining between them. CDR3 length equals 15 residues. The germline CDR1 and CDR2 sequences are SEHNR and FQNEAQ (reference sequence).

The sequence came from a woman in her forties or fifties with Graves' hyperthyroidism. The rearrangement joins TRBV7-9 to TRBJ2-5; D may correspond to TRBD1 or TRBD2 (5 bases each). Sequences were obtained from blood. The CDR3 nucleotides are TGTGCCAGCAGCCCCTCCGGGGACCGGCGGGAGACCCAGTACTTC. Translating it yields CASSPSGDRRETQYF.